This T cell receptor beta chain is drawn from a study of radiotherapy plus CTLA-4 blockade in lung cancer. As for the study in general: Of the patients, 15% to 20% showed objective responses and around 34% attained disease control.

Patients had chemo-refractory metastatic non-small-cell lung cancer and received focal radiation plus CTLA-4 blockade that used ipilimumab. Data came from immunoSEQ multiplex PCR; TCRdb stores just in-frame clones and leaves some out. The sample has some 77,000 clones, about 90% seen once. This CDR3 has 13 residues. About this clone itself: Its antigen remains unidentified.

General observations from the study: With interferon-beta, early dynamics of blood T cell clones were reported to best predict response. The study found tumor-derived TCR clones expanded in blood after radiotherapy plus ipilimumab.

This sequence originates from a human donor with non-small cell lung cancer who had a partial response to radiotherapy plus ipilimumab. The sample in question was peripheral blood, obtained from a patient treated with radiotherapy plus ipilimumab. The chain has TRBV21-1 and TRBJ1-5. TRBV21-1 is marked as a pseudogene. CDR3 DNA sequence: TGTGCCAGCAGCAAAGTCTTCCTCGAGGCCCAGCATTTT. It codes for CASSKVFLEAQHF.